These T cell receptor beta chains were read from a single sample in a study of human T cells and chemical hapten exposure. MiXCR, applied by TCRdb to the RACE reads, yields one record per CDR3 protein. This table holds about 83,000 distinct CDR3 sequences, about 8% found once. The input for sequencing was whole blood, taken in connection with sensitization to the hapten diphenylcyclopropenone (DPC). The receptors shown here come from a woman under 40 with alopecia areata. Some clones in this sample may be carry-over from other donors' samples. The CDR3 runs from the conserved cysteine through the conserved F or W. A D gene is named only where the DNA matches it firmly. Part of the rows lack a size; the others show once, few, many or a class for expanded clones.

>TRBJ2-3|TRBD1|many|TRBV3-1
TGTGCCAGCAGCCAAGGGGGACAGGGTTACACAGATACGCAGTATTTT
CASSQGGQGYTDTQYF
>TRBJ1-4|-|few|TRBV2
TGTGCCAGCAGTGAATATCTCTGGGACCCCGGACGAGGTGAAAAACTGTTTTTT
CASSEYLWDPGRGEKLFF
>TRBJ2-1|TRBD2|-|TRBV12-3/TRBV12-4
TGTGCCAGCAGTACCACTAGCGGGGGGGCCTACAATGAGCAGTTCTTC
CASSTTSGGAYNEQFF
>TRBJ2-3|-|many|TRBV7-2
TGTGCCAGCAGCTTTCGACTAGCAGATACGCAGTATTTT
CASSFRLADTQYF
>TRBJ1-2|TRBD1|many|TRBV6-2/TRBV6-3
TGTGCCAGCAGTCCGGGACAGGGGCTTAACTATGGCTACACCTTC
CASSPGQGLNYGYTF
>TRBJ1-5|-|-|TRBV7-8
TGTGCCAGCAGCTTAGGCATCAATCAGCCCCAGAATTTT
CASSLGINQPQNF
>TRBJ1-5|-|many|TRBV20-1
TGCAGTGCTAGAGCCGAGGGTGCGGTCGGGTTTAGCAATCAGCCCCAGCATTTT
CSARAEGAVGFSNQPQHF
>TRBJ2-3|TRBD1|-|TRBV20-1
TGCAGTGCTAGAGTAGAAGGGACAGGCTCTGGAGATACGCAGTATTTT
CSARVEGTGSGDTQYF
>TRBJ2-1|TRBD1|many|TRBV4-2
TGTGCCAGCAGCCAAGCTGGGTTACAGGGGGACCACAATGAGCAGTTCTTC
CASSQAGLQGDHNEQFF
>TRBJ2-7|TRBD1|many|TRBV29-1
TGCAGCGTTGGGGACAGGTCCTACGAGCAGTACTTC
CSVGDRSYEQYF
>TRBJ1-2|-|-|TRBV10-3
TGTGCCATCAACGGGGGAGTTAACTATGGCTACACCTTC
CAINGGVNYGYTF
>TRBJ1-1|TRBD1|few|TRBV29-1
TGCAGCGTTGCGAGCAGGACAGGGGGAAGGAACACTGAAGCTTTCTTT
CSVASRTGGRNTEAFF
>TRBJ2-7|-|few|TRBV5-1
TGCGCCAGCAGCTTGGACGGGGGCGGCGGTTCCTACGAGCAGTACTTC
CASSLDGGGGSYEQYF
>TRBJ2-4|-|many|TRBV29-1
TGCAGCAGCATAGCCAAAAACATTCAGTACTTC
CSSIAKNIQYF
>TRBJ2-1|-|few|TRBV18
TGTGCCAGCTCACGGACGGTGAGCTCCTACAATGAGCAGTTCTTC
CASSRTVSSYNEQFF
>TRBJ1-6|-|many|TRBV2
TGTGCCAGCACATACGCCGGGACCTATAATTCACCCCTCCACTTT
CASTYAGTYNSPLHF
>TRBJ1-1|-|few|TRBV5-1
TGCGCCAGCAGCTCCCAGGGGTCCAGCATGAACACTGAAGCTTTCTTT
CASSSQGSSMNTEAFF
>TRBJ1-6|-|-|TRBV20-1
TGCAGTGCCGCCGGGGCCAGCTCCTATAATTCACCCCTCCACTTT
CSAAGASSYNSPLHF
>TRBJ2-3|TRBD2|-|TRBV20-1
TGCAGTGCTAGTCTTGTCGTAGCGGGCCGCACAGATACGCAGTATTTT
CSASLVVAGRTDTQYF
>TRBJ1-5|-|few|TRBV10-3
TGTGCCATCAGTGCCGGGATCGACCAGCCCCAGCATTTT
CAISAGIDQPQHF
>TRBJ1-5|-|many|TRBV29-1
TGCAGCACCGCCGGGGCCCCCGATCAGCCCCAGCATTTT
CSTAGAPDQPQHF
>TRBJ1-3|TRBD1|-|TRBV6-5
TGTGCCAGCAGCCGCGGGGCAGGGGGAACCTCTGGAAACACCATATATTTT
CASSRGAGGTSGNTIYF
>TRBJ1-5|TRBD1|many|TRBV30
TGTGCCTGGTCGGCGGGACAGGGTCGACAGCCCCAGCATTTT
CAWSAGQGRQPQHF
>TRBJ1-1|TRBD1|few|TRBV20-1
TGCAGCATCCTCCCGGGACAGTCGGTCACTGAAGCTTTCTTT
CSILPGQSVTEAFF
>TRBJ1-1|TRBD1|many|TRBV18
TGTGCCAGCTCGCTCGCAGGGGGGAGGAACACTGAAGCTTTCTTT
CASSLAGGRNTEAFF
>TRBJ1-1|-|-|TRBV4-2
TGTGCCAGCAGCACACGGCGAACAGGGTTTACTGAAGCTTTCTTT
CASSTRRTGFTEAFF
>TRBJ1-1|-|-|TRBV5-6
TGTGCCAGCAGCCCGATTGGGACCGGGAACACTGAAGCTTTCTTT
CASSPIGTGNTEAFF
>TRBJ1-2|-|many|TRBV7-2
TGTGCCAGCAGCTTTAGGGGCGGGTCGGATGGCTACACCTTC
CASSFRGGSDGYTF
>TRBJ2-3|-|many|TRBV2
TGTGCCAGCAAGCAGGGAATAGATACGCAGTATTTT
CASKQGIDTQYF
>TRBJ2-3|TRBD2|many|TRBV20-1
TGCAGTGCTAGCCTAACGGGGGGTGGCACAGATACGCAGTATTTT
CSASLTGGGTDTQYF
>TRBJ2-2|-|few|TRBV12-3/TRBV12-4
TGTGCCAGCAGTTTCGCCCTCACCGGGGAGCTGTTTTTT
CASSFALTGELFF
>TRBJ1-5|TRBD1|many|TRBV12-3/TRBV12-4
TGTGCCAGCAGTCCCCGGGACAGGGTTCGTGGCAATCAGCCCCAGCATTTT
CASSPRDRVRGNQPQHF
>TRBJ2-2|-|-|TRBV20-1
TGCAGTGCTAGGTCTGGCGGGGGCCTAGCCGGGGAGCTGTTTTTT
CSARSGGGLAGELFF
>TRBJ2-3|-|-|TRBV11-2
TGTGCCAGCAGCTCCGGAGAGAACACAGATACGCAGTATTTT
CASSSGENTDTQYF
>TRBJ1-5|-|-|TRBV6-1
TGTGCCAGCAACGGGGCCTCTCACTTGAGGGCCAATCAGCCCCAGCATTTT
CASNGASHLRANQPQHF
>TRBJ1-1|-|-|TRBV2
TGTGCCAGCATGACCACTGAAGCTTTCTTT
CASMTTEAFF
>TRBJ2-3|TRBD2|few|TRBV6-5
TGTGCCAGCTGGCGGGGGGCTAGCACAGATACGCAGTATTTT
CASWRGASTDTQYF
>TRBJ1-1|TRBD1|-|TRBV29-1
TGCAGCGCCGCCGGGACAGGGGAGAACACTGAAGCTTTCTTT
CSAAGTGENTEAFF
>TRBJ1-2|-|-|TRBV29-1
TGCAGCGTTGTAGGGGCAGAGGCCTATGGCTACACCTTC
CSVVGAEAYGYTF
>TRBJ2-1|-|few|TRBV30
TGTGCCTGGGAATATTCAGGGGCGGGTGAGCAGTTCTTC
CAWEYSGAGEQFF
>TRBJ2-5|-|few|TRBV29-1
TGCAGCGTTGATCGGGGGTTCCAAGAGACCCAGTACTTC
CSVDRGFQETQYF
>TRBJ1-4|-|many|TRBV7-6
TGTGCCAGCAGCTTAGCAGGCGGTACTGCAACTAATGAAAAACTGTTTTTT
CASSLAGGTATNEKLFF
>TRBJ1-1|-|few|TRBV15
TGTGCCACCAGCAGCCGGTGGGACACTGAAGCTTTCTTT
CATSSRWDTEAFF
>TRBJ2-7|-|many|TRBV6-5
TGTGCCAGCAGGCCAGGGCCGAGGGACTACGAGCAGTACTTC
CASRPGPRDYEQYF
>TRBJ2-1|-|medium-sized|TRBV11-2
TGTGCCAGCAGCTTAGAAGCCTTCAATGAGCAGTTCTTC
CASSLEAFNEQFF
>TRBJ1-5|TRBD1|few|TRBV12-3/TRBV12-4
TGTGCCAGCAGCCCGGGACAGGGGGCTCATCAGCCCCAGCATTTT
CASSPGQGAHQPQHF
>TRBJ2-5|-|-|TRBV30
TGTGCCTGGAACGCAGCAAAAGAGACCCAGTACTTC
CAWNAAKETQYF
>TRBJ2-3|-|many|TRBV5-1
TGCGCCAGCAGCCCGGGACTTCTCACAGATACGCAGTATTTT
CASSPGLLTDTQYF
>TRBJ2-3|TRBD2|many|TRBV20-1
TGCAGTGCTAGAGCTAGCGGGGGCACAGATACGCAGTATTTT
CSARASGGTDTQYF
>TRBJ1-1|-|many|TRBV18
TGTGCCAGCTCCCAACGTCCCACTGAAGCTTTCTTT
CASSQRPTEAFF
>TRBJ1-6|TRBD1|many|TRBV18
TGTGCCAGCTCACTGGGACAGGCGATTTTTGCGCCCCTCCACTTT
CASSLGQAIFAPLHF
>TRBJ2-3|TRBD2|few|TRBV30
TGTGCCTGGAGTTCGGGGGGGCCAGATACGCAGTATTTT
CAWSSGGPDTQYF
>TRBJ2-2|-|many|TRBV15
TGTGCCACCAGCGGGTCACGGAACACCGGGGAGCTGTTTTTT
CATSGSRNTGELFF